This TCR beta chain was documented in a study of Graves' ophthalmopathy and Graves' hyperthyroidism. The table lists this clonotype with many counts. Physicians reached a diagnosis by relying on clinical symptoms, serum thyroxine, TRAb, thyroid ultrasound and orbital computed tomography. The study amplified TCR beta CDR3 regions using RNA transcripts. Investigators did first-round RT-PCR with HTBI primers, then second-round multiplex PCR. Each CDR3 protein gets one entry after TCRdb re-called the multiplex PCR reads with MiXCR. The sample has approximately 700,000 distinct CDR3 sequences, roughly 41% seen once. Trimming removed 0 bases from V and 12 bases from J, with 18 bases in between. The CDR3 covers 16 residues. Germline values: CDR1 ENHRY, CDR2 SYGVKD.

The J gene is TRBJ1-6, the V gene TRBV10-3; D is undetermined. This TCR derives from an adult man with Graves' ophthalmopathy. The sequenced sample was peripheral blood. CDR3 residues: CAISESVLGPSVPLHF. The CDR3, as DNA: TGTGCCATCAGTGAGTCGGTACTAGGCCCCTCGGTACCCCTCCACTTT.